The present T cell receptor (beta chain) was sequenced within a study of blood T cell repertoires in COVID-19. At the level of the study: The origin of the acute and convalescent COVID-19 samples was the United States, Italy and Spain. PBMCs, B-cell-depleted T cells, or T cells provided the cDNA or gDNA that made up the material.

V trimming: 8 bases; J trimming: 9 bases; junction bases outside the gene matches: 12. Germline loops: CDR1 LGHDT, CDR2 YNNKEL (reference sequence). The CDR3 runs 14 residues. In the original processing: Amplifying reference gene primers gave estimates of nucleated cell counts. Sequenced by immunoSEQ multiplex PCR; TCRdb stores in-frame clones only, minus some. V and J calls and clone size follow that table, whereas D and trimming were derived from the DNA. The sample includes roughly 670,000 clones, 90% seen only once; the top ten take roughly 0.26%. The material sequenced was peripheral blood. The clonotype comes from a woman between 18 and 29 years old with acute or convalescent COVID-19. This chain connects TRBV3-1 (or the pseudogene TRBV3-2) to TRBJ2-1; 8 nucleotides align to TRBD2. The CDR3 here is CASRTGGPGSEQFF. DNA for the CDR3: TGTGCCAGCCGCACGGGGGGGCCTGGCAGTGAGCAGTTCTTC.